This T cell receptor (beta chain) was captured by sequencing in a study of control samples from healthy donors and cancer patients. Data came from immunoSEQ multiplex PCR; TCRdb stores just in-frame clones and leaves some out. This table has around 30,000 clones, roughly 86% appearing once. This receptor was taken from a woman in her forties with lung cancer. The sample consisted of PBMCs.

CDR3 bases: TGTGCCAGCAGCTTTGGGAATAATGAAAAACTGTTTTTT. It yields the protein CASSFGNNEKLFF. This chain uses TRBV5-4 with TRBJ1-4; D gene ambiguous. Per germline, CDR1 SGHNT and CDR2 YYREEE (reference sequence). The germline V and J ends were trimmed by 2 bases and 4 bases, with 6 bases remaining between them. The CDR3 length is 13 residues.